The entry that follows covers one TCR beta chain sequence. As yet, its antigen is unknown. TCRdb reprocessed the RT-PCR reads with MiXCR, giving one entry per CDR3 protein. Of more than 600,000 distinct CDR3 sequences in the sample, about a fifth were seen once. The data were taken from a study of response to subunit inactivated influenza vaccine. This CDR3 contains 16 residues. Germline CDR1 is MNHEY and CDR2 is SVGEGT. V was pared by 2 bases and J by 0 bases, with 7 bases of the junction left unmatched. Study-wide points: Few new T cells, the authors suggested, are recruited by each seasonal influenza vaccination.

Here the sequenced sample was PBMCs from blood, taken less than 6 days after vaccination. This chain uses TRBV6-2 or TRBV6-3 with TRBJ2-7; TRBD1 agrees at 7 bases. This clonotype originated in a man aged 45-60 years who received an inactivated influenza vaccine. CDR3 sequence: CASSYQRDRNSYEQYF. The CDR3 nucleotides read TGTGCCAGCAGTTACCAAAGGGACAGAAACTCCTACGAGCAGTACTTC.